These 26 T cell receptor beta chains were all obtained from the same sample, sequenced in a study of cytotoxic CD8 clonotypes in ibrutinib-treated CLL. Using immunoSEQ multiplex PCR, the repertoire was profiled, and TCRdb retains in-frame clones only, with some absent. The sample lists about 97,000 clones, 77% occurring once. The specimen was PBMCs, collected after 24 months of ibrutinib treatment. These receptors all come from a human donor with chronic lymphocytic leukemia.

Concerning this clone itself: A junction boundary mismatches the germline segment, possibly from a read error. This sequence joins TRBV7-7 and TRBJ1-5, with a possible D match to TRBD1 (6 bases). The CDR3 covers 17 residues. Per germline, CDR1 SSHAT and CDR2 FNYEAQ (reference sequence). The CDR3 sequence is CASSFEGYRVDNQPQHF. The DNA of the CDR3 is TGTGCTAGCAGCTTCGAGGGGTACAGGGTGGACAATCAGCCCCAGCATTTT.

This chain uses TRBV9 with TRBJ2-7, with 9 bases matching TRBD2. This CDR3 is 15 amino acids long. With V trimmed by 4 bases and J by 2 bases, 7 bases remained unmatched. Germline loops: CDR1 SGDLS, CDR2 YYNGEE. The CDR3: CASSTSASGAYEQYF. CDR3 bases: TGTGCCAGCAGCACATCCGCTAGCGGGGCCTACGAGCAGTACTTC.

This clone was seen only once. The chain combines TRBV9 with TRBJ2-2; TRBD1 matches 7 bases. Trimming removed 0 bases from V and 6 bases from J; junction bases left unmatched: 2. The CDR3 is 14 residues long. The germline gives CDR1 SGDLS, CDR2 YYNGEE. In DNA form, the CDR3 reads TGTGCCAGCAGCGTAGGTCAGGGGGCCGGGGAGCTGTTTTTT. Encoded protein: CASSVGQGAGELFF.

The genes are TRBV7-9 and TRBJ2-5; D is possibly TRBD1 (5 bases). V shed 2 bases and J shed 1 base, with 11 bases lying between them. The CDR3 has 15 residues. Germline-derived CDR1 and CDR2 are SEHNR and FQNEAQ (reference sequence). This CDR3 reads CASSLRGDTQETQYF. The CDR3 region has the DNA TGTGCCAGCAGCTTAAGGGGCGACACCCAAGAGACCCAGTACTTC.

This clone was seen a few times. This chain uses TRBV11-2 with TRBJ2-1; TRBD2 is a possible D gene (6 bases). V lost 3 bases to trimming and J lost 2 bases, with 11 bases between them. Germline lookup yields CDR1 SGHAT and CDR2 FQNNGV. This CDR3 region has 15 residues. The CDR3 here is CASSFLADPYNEQFF. The CDR3 region has the DNA TGTGCCAGCAGCTTCTTAGCGGACCCCTACAATGAGCAGTTCTTC.

The chain couples TRBV27 to TRBJ1-1, with D unclear. Germline-derived CDR1 and CDR2 are MNHEY and SMNVEV (reference sequence). The CDR3 contains 14 residues. With 5 bases removed from V and 1 base from J, the gap between germline ends came to 11 bases. The CDR3 DNA sequence: TGTGCCAGCAGTGGCGGGCTTTCGAACACTGAAGCTTTCTTT. This sequence encodes CASSGGLSNTEAFF.

The rearrangement uses TRBV5-1 and TRBJ2-3; 9 nucleotides agree with TRBD2. CDR3 length: 15 residues. Germline CDR1 reads SGHRS; CDR2 reads YFSETQ. With 4 bases clipped from V and 2 bases from J, the junction kept 5 bases outside the gene matches. CDR3 nucleotide sequence: TGCGCCAGCAGCGTCGGCGGGAGGGTCACAGATACGCAGTATTTT. It translates to CASSVGGRVTDTQYF. The full variable domain, rest sourced from reference TRBV5-1 and TRBJ2-3, is KAGVTQTPRYLIKTRGQQVTLSCSPISGHRSVSWYQQTPGQGLQFLFEYFSETQRNKGNFPGRFSGRQFSNSRSEMNVSTLELGDSALYLCASSVGGRVTDTQYFGPGTRLTVL.

The genes are TRBV5-1 and TRBJ2-3, with TRBD2 identical over 10 bases. V shed 6 bases, J shed 5 bases, and the junction held 6 bases outside the gene matches. The CDR3 runs 14 residues. CDR1 and CDR2 (germline): SGHRS, YFSETQ. This chain's CDR3 is CASIAGGARDTQYF. CDR3 sequence (DNA): TGCGCCAGCATAGCGGGAGGAGCTAGAGATACGCAGTATTTT.

The chain couples TRBV5-8 to TRBJ1-1; 10 bases fit TRBD1. This CDR3 is 15 amino acids long. Germline V lookup: CDR1 SGHTS, CDR2 YDEGEE. V was clipped by 4 bases and J by 4 bases; unmatched bases: 7. CDR3 in DNA: TGTGCCAGCAGCAAGACAGGGGGCTGGGCCACTGAAGCTTTCTTT. This encodes CASSKTGGWATEAFF.

The CDR3 here is CASSLRTESYEQYF. The DNA of the CDR3 is TGCGCCAGCAGCTTACGGACGGAGTCCTACGAGCAGTACTTC. The chain couples TRBV5-1 to TRBJ2-7; D unclear. Trimming took off 2 bases at V and 1 base at J, with 10 bases between the two ends. Germline CDR1 reads SGHRS; CDR2 reads YFSETQ. This CDR3 is built from 14 residues. Based on the CDR3 plus reference TRBV5-1 and TRBJ2-7, the full variable domain is KAGVTQTPRYLIKTRGQQVTLSCSPISGHRSVSWYQQTPGQGLQFLFEYFSETQRNKGNFPGRFSGRQFSNSRSEMNVSTLELGDSALYLCASSLRTESYEQYFGPGTRLTVT.

Worth noting for this clone: One end of the junction fails to match germline, which may point to a read error. The rearrangement links TRBV9 to TRBJ2-1; D remains unclear. Germline loops: CDR1 SGDLS, CDR2 YYNGEE. The CDR3 is 13 amino acids. The CDR3 here is CASSVGPSNEEFF. As DNA, the CDR3 is TGTGCCAGCAGCGTAGGTCCGAGCAATGAGGAGTTCTTC.

The CDR3 sequence is CASSSDRGYTGELFF. CDR3 sequence (DNA): TGTGCCAGCTCATCGGACAGGGGGTACACCGGGGAGCTGTTTTTT. The chain recombines TRBV18 with TRBJ2-2; 10 bases are shared with TRBD1. The CDR3 is made up of 15 amino acids. CDR1 and CDR2 (germline): KGHSH, LQKENI. V lost 5 bases, J lost 3 bases, and 3 bases stayed unmatched.

The CDR3 region is CASSLDGGNTIYF. DNA for the CDR3: TGTGCCAGCAGCCTTGACGGAGGAAACACCATATATTTT. V gene TRBV7-9 combines with J gene TRBJ1-3; no definite D call. Germline V gene data show CDR1 as SEHNR and CDR2 as FQNEAQ (reference sequence). V was cut by 5 bases and J by 4 bases, with 9 bases left in between. The CDR3 has 13 residues.

J is TRBJ2-2 and V is TRBV7-2; no clear D gene. Germline V gene sequence: CDR1 SGHTA, CDR2 FQGNSA. The V end was cut by 4 bases, the J end by 2 bases, with 14 bases between. This CDR3 has 16 residues. Written as DNA, the CDR3 is TGTGCCAGCAGCTATTCAAGGGCACCTAACACCGGGGAGCTGTTTTTT. Protein product: CASSYSRAPNTGELFF.

This clone was recorded only once. The chain carries TRBV18 and TRBJ2-1, with 10 bases matching TRBD2. Trimming removed 6 bases from V and 5 bases from J; junction bases left unmatched: 4. Germline CDR1 KGHSH, CDR2 LQKENI. The CDR3 covers 14 residues. The DNA of the CDR3 is TGTGCCAGCTCTAAGCGGGAGGGCAACAATGAGCAGTTCTTC. Encoded protein: CASSKREGNNEQFF. Based on the CDR3 plus reference TRBV18 and TRBJ2-1, the full variable domain is NAGVMQNPRHLVRRRGQEARLRCSPMKGHSHVYWYRQLPEEGLKFMVYLQKENIIDESGMPKERFSAEFPKEGPSILRIQQVVRGDSAAYFCASSKREGNNEQFFGPGTRLTVL.

The CDR3 DNA sequence: TGCAGCGCCCGGAGCGAGACAGGCTACACCTTC. Translated: CSARSETGYTF. The V and J genes are TRBV29-1 and TRBJ1-2; D not certain. This CDR3 has 11 amino acids. V was trimmed by 7 bases and J by 8 bases, leaving 14 bases between them. Germline CDR1 reads SQVTM; CDR2 reads ANQGSEA.

This clone has just a few counts. The V gene is TRBV4-3, the J gene TRBJ1-5; D unresolved. V lost 2 bases and J 4 bases, leaving 12 bases between the germline ends. Germline loops: CDR1 LGHNA, CDR2 YSLEER. The CDR3 extends over 15 amino acids. CDR3 residues: CASSQRVGNNQPQHF. DNA of the CDR3: TGCGCCAGCAGCCAAAGGGTTGGGAATAATCAGCCCCAGCATTTT.

The rearrangement joins TRBV9 to TRBJ2-1; 9 bases are a match to TRBD2. The CDR3 consists of 15 residues. The V gene's germline CDR1 is SGDLS and CDR2 YYNGEE. V gave up 6 bases and J gave up 4 bases; unmatched junction bases: 8. The CDR3 DNA is TGTGCCAGCACCAGACTAGCGGAAAATTACAATGAGCAGTTCTTC. It yields the protein CASTRLAENYNEQFF.

The V call is TRBV18, the J call TRBJ2-5, with D maybe TRBD2 (5 bases). CDR1 and CDR2 (germline): KGHSH, LQKENI. The V and J ends lost 0 bases and 4 bases respectively, with 9 bases between them. The CDR3 extends over 14 amino acids. The CDR3 nucleotides are TGTGCCAGCTCACCACCCCCTCGGGGAGAGACCCAGTACTTC. As protein: CASSPPPRGETQYF.

The V gene is TRBV2, the J gene TRBJ1-3; D gene unclear. The CDR3 covers 14 residues. Germline loops: CDR1 SNHLY, CDR2 FYNNEI. The V end was cut by 8 bases, the J end by 0 bases, with 11 bases between. This CDR3 is CASGQAASGNTIYF. The CDR3 bases are TGTGCCAGCGGGCAGGCCGCCTCTGGAAACACCATATATTTT.

The CDR3 loop is CASSAFQRRTVDYNEQFF. As DNA, the CDR3 is TGTGCCAGCAGCGCCTTCCAACGGCGTACAGTGGACTACAATGAGCAGTTCTTC. The rearrangement joins TRBV9 to TRBJ2-1; D unresolved. This CDR3 is 18 amino acids long. V lost 3 bases, J lost 3 bases, and 22 bases lay in between. CDR1 SGDLS and CDR2 YYNGEE come from the germline V gene.

This clone came up once. The rearrangement uses TRBV7-2 and TRBJ2-7; no firm D call. Germline lookup yields CDR1 SGHTA and CDR2 FQGNSA. Trimming removed 5 bases from V and 3 bases from J, with 11 bases in between. The CDR3 runs 13 residues. The CDR3 loop reads CASSPDGFYEQYF. In nucleotides, the CDR3 is TGTGCCAGCAGCCCCGACGGTTTCTACGAGCAGTACTTC.

Regarding this clone: This sample also contains other DNA sequences that code for the same CDR3. The genes are TRBV5-1 and TRBJ1-4, with D possibly matching TRBD1 (6 bases). The CDR3 spans 14 residues. Germline loops: CDR1 SGHRS, CDR2 YFSETQ. The germline V and J ends were trimmed by 5 bases and 2 bases, with 10 bases remaining between them. CDR3 DNA: TGCGCCAGCAGTCCGGGGGGCACTAATGAAAAACTGTTTTTT. Its translation: CASSPGGTNEKLFF.

The V and J genes are TRBV9 and TRBJ2-5; TRBD2 might be the D (5 bases). CDR1 is SGDLS and CDR2 is YYNGEE in the germline V gene. V dropped 3 bases and J dropped 4 bases, with 10 bases sitting between them. The CDR3 extends over 13 amino acids. The CDR3 region is CASSAGMGETQYF. The CDR3 DNA follows: TGTGCCAGCAGCGCGGGGATGGGAGAGACCCAGTACTTC.

The chain carries TRBV2 and TRBJ2-4, with 9 bases aligning to TRBD1. V was pared by 8 bases and J by 0 bases, with 14 bases of the junction left unmatched. Germline CDR1 and CDR2: SNHLY and FYNNEI. CDR3 length: 18 amino acids. The CDR3 sequence is CASRTGTGQPLAKNIQYF. CDR3 coding DNA: TGTGCCAGCCGGACCGGGACAGGGCAGCCCCTAGCCAAAAACATTCAGTACTTC.

V usage is TRBV7-8 and J usage is TRBJ2-4; 10 bases line up with TRBD2. The CDR3 is made up of 15 amino acids. V lost 5 bases, J lost 7 bases, and 8 bases stayed unmatched. Germline loops: CDR1 SGHVS, CDR2 FQNEAQ. In DNA, the CDR3 is TGTGCCAGCAGCCACTCGACTAGCGGGCGGAACATTCAGTACTTC. It encodes CASSHSTSGRNIQYF.